One and the same sample provided the 22 T cell receptor beta chains below, sequenced in a study of STAT5B mutations in CD4+ large granular lymphocyte leukemia. The table came from immunoSEQ multiplex PCR; TCRdb's copy has only in-frame clones and leaves some out. The table lists tens of thousands of clones, about 71% of them singletons. Sequenced sample: CD4+ T cells from blood buffy coats. The origin of the receptors is a human donor in good health.

The chain has TRBV5-4 and TRBJ2-5, with D hard to call. This CDR3 comprises 12 residues. Germline CDR1 and CDR2: SGHNT and YYREEE (reference sequence). Trimming took 0 bases from V and 7 from J, leaving 7 bases between them. CDR3 region: CASSLGPWTQYF. The CDR3 DNA is TGTGCCAGCAGCTTGGGGCCGTGGACCCAGTACTTC.

The chain employs TRBV6-1 and TRBJ2-3; D is unclear. Germline V gene data show CDR1 as MNHNS and CDR2 as SASEGT. The CDR3 extends over 15 amino acids. The V end was cut by 1 base, the J end by 0 bases, with 8 bases between. CDR3 amino acids: CASSEVAPSTDTQYF. The CDR3 bases are TGTGCCAGCAGTGAAGTTGCGCCCAGCACAGATACGCAGTATTTT.

The chain is built from TRBV5-1 and TRBJ2-5, with 8 bases identical to TRBD2. This CDR3 has 16 amino acids. CDR1 and CDR2 from the germline V gene are SGHRS and YFSETQ. Trimming took 0 bases from V and 0 from J; bases not matched to a gene: 4. The CDR3 spells CASSLGWRGDQETQYF. In DNA, the CDR3 is TGCGCCAGCAGCTTGGGGTGGCGGGGGGACCAAGAGACCCAGTACTTC.

The chain joins TRBV7-9 to TRBJ2-1, with 7 bases fitting TRBD1. Germline V gene lookup returns CDR1 SEHNR and CDR2 FQNEAQ (reference sequence). CDR3 length equals 15 residues. V was clipped by 5 bases and J by 4 bases; unmatched bases: 8. This chain's CDR3 is CASSPIMGQYNEQFF. Here the CDR3 DNA reads TGTGCCAGCAGCCCTATCATGGGACAGTACAATGAGCAGTTCTTC.

The sample holds one count of this clone. This chain joins TRBV5-1 and TRBJ2-7; D ambiguous. CDR3 size: 11 residues. Germline V gene data show CDR1 as SGHRS and CDR2 as YFSETQ. Deletions cut 5 bases from V and 2 bases from J, with 5 bases between. The CDR3: CASSPTYEQYF. DNA for the CDR3: TGCGCCAGCAGTCCTACCTACGAGCAGTACTTC.

The CDR3 DNA sequence: TGTGCCAGCAGCCGTCCACTCGAATTTAATGGCTACACCTTC. Its protein is CASSRPLEFNGYTF. This rearrangement joins TRBV7-2 to TRBJ1-2; no clear D gene. Trimming stripped 5 bases from V and 6 bases from J, with 16 bases between. Looked up from germline, CDR1 is SGHTA and CDR2 is FQGNSA. This CDR3 region has 14 residues.

V gene TRBV19 combines with J gene TRBJ2-5; a weak D match, TRBD2 (5 bases). The CDR3 spans 12 residues. CDR1 and CDR2 from the germline V gene are LNHDA and SQIVND (reference sequence). Trimming cost V 3 bases and J 5 bases, with 7 bases left between them. The CDR3 sequence is CASSIRGETQYF. The DNA for the CDR3 is TGTGCCAGTAGTATCCGAGGGGAGACCCAGTACTTC. Variable domain in full (rest from reference TRBV19 and TRBJ2-5): DGGITQSPKYLFRKEGQNVTLSCEQNLNHDAMYWYRQDPGQGLRLIYYSQIVNDFQKGDIAEGYSVSREKKESFPLTVTSAQKNPTAFYLCASSIRGETQYFGPGTRLLVL.

A few counts support this clone. As DNA, the CDR3 is TGTGCCAGCAGAGAGATGGGACAGACCAATCAGCCCCAGCATTTT. It yields the protein CASREMGQTNQPQHF. The J gene is TRBJ1-5, the V gene TRBV6-1; 7 bases line up with TRBD1. CDR3 length equals 15 residues. Trimming at V came to 6 bases and at J to 3 bases, leaving 8 bases not matched to a gene. CDR1 is MNHNS and CDR2 is SASEGT in the germline V gene.

The chain couples TRBV2 to TRBJ2-3, with 8 positions matching TRBD2. Trimming took 9 bases from V and 0 from J; bases not matched to a gene: 5. The CDR3 covers 14 residues. Germline CDR1 is SNHLY and CDR2 is FYNNEI. CDR3 coding DNA: TGTGCCAGGGTAACTAGCGGAAGCACAGATACGCAGTATTTT. Translated, it gives CARVTSGSTDTQYF.

This rearrangement joins TRBV11-3 to TRBJ2-3; 10 nucleotides match TRBD2. The J segment lost 9 bases and the V segment lost 4 bases, leaving 13 bases of the junction unmatched. CDR1 is SGHNT, CDR2 YENEEA, per germline. This CDR3 has 16 residues. The CDR3 reads CASSSPSGGAVDTQYF. CDR3 bases: TGTGCCAGCAGCTCGCCCAGCGGGGGGGCCGTTGACACGCAGTATTTT.

This clone turned up a few times. The chain has TRBV5-1 and TRBJ1-1; possible D gene TRBD1, 6 bases. CDR1 and CDR2 (germline): SGHRS, YFSETQ. The CDR3 is 13 amino acids. V shed 4 bases and J shed 3 bases, with 10 bases lying between them. As DNA, the CDR3 is TGCGCCAGCAGCACCCAGGGGTACACTGAAGCTTTCTTT. As protein: CASSTQGYTEAFF.

The chain has TRBV28 and TRBJ2-7, with 11 bases that match TRBD2. The CDR3 runs to 16 residues. The V gene end was trimmed by 7 bases and the J gene end by 5 bases; junction bases not matched to a gene: 13. Germline CDR1 and CDR2: MDHEN and SYDVKM. The CDR3 bases are TGTGCCAGCACCTACTCGGTAGCACTAGCGGGGGACGAGCAGTACTTC. Protein product: CASTYSVALAGDEQYF. The whole variable domain, remainder taken from reference TRBV28 and TRBJ2-7, is DVKVTQSSRYLVKRTGEKVFLECVQDMDHENMFWYRQDPGLGLRLIYFSYDVKMKEKGDIPEGYSVSREKKERFSLILESASTNQTSMYLCASTYSVALAGDEQYFGPGTRLTVT.

This chain connects TRBV6-5 to TRBJ1-1; 9 bases line up with TRBD1. V was clipped by 6 bases and J by 6 bases; unmatched bases: 11. Germline V gene lookup returns CDR1 MNHEY and CDR2 SVGAGI. CDR3 length equals 15 residues. CDR3 residues: CASRKWTGERAEAFF. The CDR3 DNA is TGTGCCAGCAGAAAATGGACAGGGGAGAGGGCTGAAGCTTTCTTT.

With regard to this clone: Other DNA sequences from this sample encode an identical CDR3 as well. The V call is TRBV5-5, the J call TRBJ1-1; 7 positions agree with TRBD1. CDR3 length: 15 residues. CDR1 and CDR2 from the germline V gene are SGHKS and YYEKEE (reference sequence). V dropped 1 base and J dropped 1; count of bases not matched to a gene: 4. CDR3 DNA: TGTGCCAGCAGCTTGTCCGGGACAGCGAACACTGAAGCTTTCTTT. The encoded protein is CASSLSGTANTEAFF.

This clone was seen more than once but under ten times. The chain joins TRBV11-1 to TRBJ2-2; D is ambiguous. Germline-derived CDR1 and CDR2 are SGHAT and FQDESV (reference sequence). The V gene lost 10 bases and the J gene lost 0 bases, with 15 bases spanning the gap. This CDR3 is 15 amino acids long. The chain's CDR3 is CATRPGPTNTGELFF. In DNA form, the CDR3 reads TGTGCCACCAGACCCGGACCTACGAACACCGGGGAGCTGTTTTTT.

This clone has more than one count but fewer than ten. The chain joins TRBV6-5 to TRBJ1-1, with D unresolved. Trimming stripped 4 bases from V and 0 bases from J, with 12 bases between. The CDR3 is 15 residues long. Germline V gene lookup returns CDR1 MNHEY and CDR2 SVGAGI. The CDR3 sequence is CASSSPTSVNTEAFF. The CDR3 DNA follows: TGTGCCAGCAGTTCCCCAACTAGCGTGAACACTGAAGCTTTCTTT.

V usage is TRBV9 and J usage is TRBJ2-1; D is uncertain. Germline loops: CDR1 SGDLS, CDR2 YYNGEE. The V end lost 0 bases, the J end lost 8 bases, and 3 bases lay between the germline ends. CDR3 length: 11 amino acids. The DNA for the CDR3 is TGTGCCAGCAGCGTAGAGTATGAGCAGTTCTTC. Its translation is CASSVEYEQFF. The complete variable domain, with remaining parts taken from reference TRBV9 and TRBJ2-1, reads DSGVTQTPKHLITATGQRVTLRCSPRSGDLSVYWYQQSLDQGLQFLIQYYNGEERAKGNILERFSAQQFPDLHSELNLSSLELGDSALYFCASSVEYEQFFGPGTRLTVL.

The chain joins TRBV18 to TRBJ1-4, with 10 bases identical to TRBD1. The germline gives CDR1 KGHSH, CDR2 LQKENI. The V segment lost 6 bases and the J segment 5 bases; nucleotides outside the gene matches: 3. CDR3 length: 14 residues. CDR3 bases: TGTGCCAGCTCGAGGGACAGGGGAAATGAAAAACTGTTTTTT. Its protein product is CASSRDRGNEKLFF.

The rearrangement uses TRBV6-4 and TRBJ1-2; TRBD1 matches at 10 bases. Germline values: CDR1 MRHNA, CDR2 SNTAGT. The CDR3 has 16 amino acids. V lost 5 bases to trimming and J lost 4 bases; unmatched junction nucleotides: 10. In DNA, the CDR3 is TGTGCCAGCAGTCTTAGTCCGGGACAGGGGTCCTATGGCTACACCTTC. Translating gives CASSLSPGQGSYGYTF.

The chain is built from TRBV6-6 and TRBJ1-5; D remains ambiguous. The CDR3 sequence is 15 residues long. Germline V gives CDR1 MNHNY, CDR2 SVGAGI (reference sequence). V lost 2 bases, J lost 8 bases, and 16 bases lay in between. Here the CDR3 reads CASSYHPTGIEPQHF. DNA for the CDR3: TGTGCCAGCAGTTACCATCCGACGGGGATAGAGCCCCAGCATTTT.

A single count supports this clone. The CDR3 spells CASSFQVGNGNQPQHF. The CDR3 bases are TGTGCCAGTAGTTTCCAAGTGGGAAATGGCAATCAGCCCCAGCATTTT. The V gene is TRBV19, the J gene TRBJ1-5, with D hard to call. Trimming removed 5 bases at V and 2 bases at J, with 16 bases between. The CDR3 loop spans 16 amino acids. Germline CDR1 and CDR2: LNHDA and SQIVND (reference sequence).

This clone was observed a few times. The chain links TRBV19 to TRBJ1-3; D is ambiguous. Trimming left V 5 bases short and J 4 bases short, with 12 bases between. CDR3 length: 14 residues. Germline V gene sequence: CDR1 LNHDA, CDR2 SQIVND (reference sequence). The CDR3 is CASSVEALGNTIYF. For the CDR3, the DNA is TGTGCCAGTAGTGTCGAGGCTCTCGGAAACACCATATATTTT. The full variable domain, completed using reference TRBV19 and TRBJ1-3, is DGGITQSPKYLFRKEGQNVTLSCEQNLNHDAMYWYRQDPGQGLRLIYYSQIVNDFQKGDIAEGYSVSREKKESFPLTVTSAQKNPTAFYLCASSVEALGNTIYFGEGSWLTVV.